This T cell receptor beta chain was recovered during a study of neurological immune-mediated disorders (dated by TCRdb to between 2018 and 2021). In terms of the full investigation: Peripheral blood TCR-beta repertoires from HTLV-I-associated myelopathy (HAM/TSP) patients, multiple sclerosis patients and healthy controls were compared by UMI-based sequencing. The approximately 110 TCR-beta libraries included longitudinal samples, technical triplicates and paired sorted CD4+ and CD8+ T-cell subsets alongside PBMC samples. The cohort comprised some 71 subjects: some 15 HAM/TSP patients, some 35 multiple sclerosis patients and 20 healthy controls.

cDNA was synthesized by template-switch 5'RACE using a primer with a 10-nucleotide random unique molecular identifier that tagged each TCR transcript. Every sequencing run yielded over 180 million TCR-beta sequences covering 15-18 subjects. The RNeasy kit was used for extraction of total RNA. TCR-beta VDJ regions were amplified with primers for the TCR constant region and the 5'RACE anchor, using the KAPA Real-time Library Amplification kit. A first PCR added sample indexes and Illumina adaptors, and a second PCR then raised library yield. After Ampure bead purification, the roughly 650 bp TCR product was size-selected on a 2% E-gel SizeSelection system. Before pooling, library quality was assessed on a Bioanalyzer, concentration was determined with Qubit, and library quantification was performed with the Kapa Library Quantification kit. Libraries were sequenced paired-end 2 x 150 bp on an Illumina HiSeq 2500. To increase sequence diversity, roughly 23-30% phiX was spiked into each library pool. For the original study's pipeline: Quality-filtered reads were processed with the UMI-based MiGEC pipeline, which removed over 75% of raw TCR sequences during error correction. VDJ genes were aligned to IMGT germline references, and each clonotype was defined by a unique CDR3 amino acid sequence together with V-J genes. VDJtools evaluated clonal expansion, Shannon diversity and CDR3 relatedness (CalcPairwiseDistances, ClusterSamples); CLCbio workbench built phylogenetic trees. Using coefficient-of-variation modelling across technical triplicates, the study counted a clone as expanded if it had at least 8 unique UMIs. TCRdb trimmed public reads at Q25 via fastp, called clones via MiXCR and kept in-frame beta chains. Each CDR3 protein appears once, grouped with its most common genes and DNA. TCRdb assigned the V and J calls; the authors' analysis was not used. Across this sample there are tens of thousands of distinct CDR3 sequences, with 13% to 15% seen only once. The ten largest clones add up to 25% to 30% of the sample.

This clonotype was detected many times. The antigen this receptor binds is unknown. Base qualities are not provided; no much larger clone lies one nucleotide away. Overall study outcomes, separate from this receptor: TCR clonal expansion was greatest in HAM/TSP patients and smallest in MS patients, who ranked below even healthy controls. Expanded clones from different subjects shared no identical CDR3 amino acid sequences, which suggests that TCR-beta repertoires were private in all groups.

For unsorted PBMC libraries, 2 million PBMCs were used after storage in RNAlater at -80 degrees C until RNA extraction. Peripheral blood was subjected to Ficoll-Hypaque density gradient centrifugation to isolate PBMCs, which were then cryopreserved in liquid nitrogen. A distance of 10 bases separates the germline ends of V and J, which lose 5 bases and 0 bases respectively. From a lookup of the germline V gene, CDR1 and CDR2 are SGHTA and FQGNSA. Including the terminal cysteine and phenylalanine, the CDR3 comprises 15 residues. The kept DNA is CDR3 alone, 45 bases in frame from the first base. The sequence came from a woman aged 45 to 65 with HTLV-1-associated myelopathy (HAM/TSP). The sequencing input was PBMCs. The rearranged segments are TRBV7-2 and TRBJ2-2, with a weak D call of TRBD2 (5 bases match). At the DNA level, the sequence is TGTGCCAGCAGCCTAGGACTCCCGAACACCGGGGAGCTGTTTTTT. The encoded protein is CASSLGLPNTGELFF.